These 30 T cell receptor beta chains originate from one sample sequenced in a study of blood T cell repertoires in COVID-19. Some clones are missing from TCRdb's copy, which holds only in-frame ones; the method was immunoSEQ multiplex PCR. This table has over 250,000 clones, about 89% appearing once. Sequencing was done on a sample of peripheral blood. These receptors all come from a woman aged 40 to 55 who had recovered from COVID-19.

V gene TRBV5-1 combines with J gene TRBJ2-1, with D uncertain. The CDR3 is 17 residues long. V lost 4 bases, J lost 1 base, and 18 bases lay in between. Looked up from germline, CDR1 is SGHRS and CDR2 is YFSETQ. The CDR3 spells CASSISGRLRSYNEQFF. The CDR3 nucleotides are TGCGCCAGCAGCATCTCTGGAAGACTGCGATCCTACAATGAGCAGTTCTTC.

This clone was picked up one time. The V gene is TRBV7-9, the J gene TRBJ2-5; 7 nucleotides align to TRBD1. CDR3 length: 14 amino acids. The ends lost 5 bases at V and 4 bases at J; junction bases unmatched: 7. Germline CDR1 is SEHNR and CDR2 is FQNEAQ (reference sequence). CDR3: CASSPQGRRETQYF. CDR3 nucleotide sequence: TGTGCCAGCAGCCCACAGGGGAGAAGAGAGACCCAGTACTTC.

V usage is TRBV11-2 and J usage is TRBJ2-7, with D maybe TRBD1 (6 bases). V was pared by 5 bases and J by 4 bases, with 18 bases between. Per germline, CDR1 SGHAT and CDR2 FQNNGV. This CDR3 has 15 amino acids. The CDR3 coding sequence is TGTGCCAGCAGCCCACGAGCCCAGGGGTTTTACGAGCAGTACTTC. This translates into CASSPRAQGFYEQYF.

The chain's CDR3 is CASSQNRGGNSPLHF. The CDR3 nucleotides read TGTGCCAGCAGCCAAAACAGGGGAGGAAATTCACCCCTCCACTTT. The chain has TRBV6-5 and TRBJ1-6; 7 nucleotides align to TRBD1. The CDR3 has 15 amino acids. Trimming took 6 bases from V and 7 from J; bases not matched to a gene: 9. Germline assignment: CDR1 MNHEY and CDR2 SVGAGI.

The rearrangement links TRBV30 to TRBJ2-5, with TRBD2 identical over 9 bases. CDR3 length: 14 amino acids. V lost 3 bases and J lost 1; bases outside the gene matches: 3. Per germline, CDR1 GTSNPN and CDR2 SVGIG (reference sequence). The CDR3 loop is CAWSGGGGQETQYF. Written as DNA, the CDR3 is TGTGCCTGGAGCGGCGGGGGGGGCCAAGAGACCCAGTACTTC.

The rearrangement joins TRBV7-2 to TRBJ2-2; no firm D call. This CDR3 has 13 residues. CDR1 SGHTA and CDR2 FQGNSA come from the germline V gene. Trimming took off 4 bases at V and 2 bases at J, with 5 bases between the two ends. CDR3 sequence reads: CASSSFNTGELFF. The DNA for the CDR3 is TGTGCCAGCAGCTCCTTTAACACCGGGGAGCTGTTTTTT.

The genes are TRBV9 and TRBJ1-6, with D possibly TRBD1 on 6 matching bases. CDR3 length equals 14 residues. V lost 5 bases to trimming and J lost 8 bases, with 14 bases between them. Germline V lookup: CDR1 SGDLS, CDR2 YYNGEE. In nucleotides, the CDR3 is TGTGCCAGCAGTGGGGACACCGCGTATTCACCCCTCCACTTT. This translates into CASSGDTAYSPLHF.

The chain links TRBV5-1 to TRBJ2-2, with 12 bases matching TRBD2. The CDR3 extends over 17 amino acids. Germline CDR1 and CDR2: SGHRS and YFSETQ. Trimming at V came to 3 bases and at J to 3 bases, leaving 6 bases not matched to a gene. The CDR3 DNA sequence: TGCGCCAGCAGCTGGACTAGCGGGGACCGGTACACCGGGGAGCTGTTTTTT. Its protein product is CASSWTSGDRYTGELFF.

The rearrangement links TRBV4-3 to TRBJ2-3; TRBD2 aligns across 12 bases. V lost 4 bases and J lost 2; bases outside the gene matches: 19. The CDR3 consists of 21 residues. Germline lookup yields CDR1 LGHNA and CDR2 YSLEER. For the CDR3, the DNA is TGCGCCAGCAGCCCTTCTCTGACTAGCGGGGGACCCCTTAGTACCACAGATACGCAGTATTTT. This encodes CASSPSLTSGGPLSTTDTQYF.

The CDR3, as DNA: TGTGCCATCACAGGTCCGGGGGGAGACAATGAGCAGTTCTTC. It specifies CAITGPGGDNEQFF. The chain links TRBV10-3 to TRBJ2-1; TRBD2 agrees at 7 bases. Germline V gene lookup returns CDR1 ENHRY and CDR2 SYGVKD. The CDR3 is 14 amino acids. After removal of 7 bases from V and 5 bases from J, the junction contained 8 bases not matched to a gene.

The chain joins TRBV5-8 to TRBJ1-5, with TRBD1 matching over 8 bases. After removal of 4 bases from V and 8 bases from J, the junction contained 8 bases not matched to a gene. Per germline, CDR1 SGHTS and CDR2 YDEGEE. This CDR3 contains 14 residues. CDR3 in DNA: TGTGCCAGCAGCCTTGGACAGGGTTGGGAGCCCCAGCATTTT. Protein product: CASSLGQGWEPQHF.

The chain uses TRBV12-3 or TRBV12-4 and TRBJ1-3; TRBD1 is a possible D gene (5 bases). Deletions cut 7 bases from V and 4 bases from J, with 5 bases between. The CDR3 has 11 residues. The CDR3 protein is CASNRGNTIYF. DNA of the CDR3: TGTGCCAGCAACAGGGGAAACACCATATATTTT.

This clone was recorded only once. The CDR3 is CASSLNLRSPLHF. The CDR3 DNA is TGTGCCAGCTCACTGAACCTACGCTCACCCCTCCACTTT. J is TRBJ1-6 and V is TRBV18; D unclear. Germline V gene lookup returns CDR1 KGHSH and CDR2 LQKENI. The length of the CDR3 is 13 residues. V dropped 4 bases and J dropped 10 bases, with 11 bases sitting between them.

This clone was observed a handful of times. DNA for the CDR3: TGCGCCAGCAGCCAAGTTCCCCGACGGGAAGGGCAGTACTTC. Amino acids: CASSQVPRREGQYF. V is TRBV4-1 and J is TRBJ2-7; perhaps TRBD2 as D (5 bases). Germline CDR1 MGHRA, CDR2 YSYEKL. V was clipped by 1 base and J by 9 bases, with 16 bases between them. The CDR3 totals 14 residues.

This clone showed up just a few times. This chain links TRBV7-9 with TRBJ1-5, with TRBD1 as a possible D gene (5 bases). Germline V CDR1 and CDR2: SEHNR, FQNEAQ (reference sequence). The CDR3 is 14 residues long. V was trimmed by 5 bases and J by 0 bases, leaving 8 bases between them. CDR3 residues: CASSHDSSNQPQHF. In nucleotides, the CDR3 is TGTGCCAGCAGCCATGACAGTAGCAATCAGCCCCAGCATTTT.

The chain combines TRBV6-2 or TRBV6-3 with TRBJ1-6; D remains ambiguous. CDR3 size: 14 residues. CDR1 MNHEY and CDR2 SVGEGT come from the germline V gene. Trimming cost V 4 bases and J 0 bases, with 4 bases left between them. The CDR3 DNA follows: TGTGCCAGCAGTTCCGTCTCCTATAATTCACCCCTCCACTTT. Translated: CASSSVSYNSPLHF.

The chain has TRBV6-5 and TRBJ2-2; possibly TRBD1 for D (6 bases). CDR1 MNHEY and CDR2 SVGAGI come from the germline V gene. This CDR3 region has 14 residues. V was trimmed by 5 bases and J by 6 bases, leaving 13 bases between them. The CDR3 sequence: CASSPGTTPGELFF. As DNA, the CDR3 is TGTGCCAGCAGTCCCGGGACAACGCCCGGGGAGCTGTTTTTT.

This clone came up a few times. This chain uses TRBV6-1 with TRBJ1-2; possible D gene TRBD1, 6 bases. V shed 2 bases and J shed 4 bases, with 11 bases lying between them. Germline CDR1 MNHNS, CDR2 SASEGT. This CDR3 has 14 residues. CDR3 nucleotides: TGTGCCAGCAGTGAACAGGGGTCCTTCTATGGCTACACCTTC. Protein sequence: CASSEQGSFYGYTF.

The CDR3 protein is CASWGAEAFF. The CDR3 coding sequence is TGCGCCAGCTGGGGGGCTGAAGCTTTCTTT. The chain links TRBV5-1 to TRBJ1-1; weak D call: TRBD1 (5 bases). This CDR3 spans 10 amino acids. V lost 7 bases, J lost 6 bases, and 7 bases lay in between. Per germline, CDR1 SGHRS and CDR2 YFSETQ.

A single count supports this clone. The chain carries TRBV3-1 (or the pseudogene TRBV3-2) and TRBJ2-1, with 11 nucleotides matching TRBD2. After removal of 3 bases from V and 2 bases from J, the junction contained 3 bases not matched to a gene. This CDR3 is 16 amino acids long. The germline gives CDR1 LGHDT, CDR2 YNNKEL (reference sequence). The chain's CDR3 is CASSQALAGAYNEQFF. The CDR3 DNA is TGTGCCAGCAGCCAGGCACTAGCGGGGGCCTACAATGAGCAGTTCTTC.

This chain connects TRBV28 to TRBJ1-1; 9 nucleotides line up with TRBD1. The germline V gene has CDR1 MDHEN and CDR2 SYDVKM. This CDR3 has 13 residues. Germline trimming cut 4 bases from V and 11 bases from J; bases unmatched to any gene: 8. The CDR3 nucleotides are TGTGCCAGCAGTTCGGGACAGGGAGATAGGGCTTTCTTT. Residues: CASSSGQGDRAFF.

The V gene is TRBV7-2, the J gene TRBJ2-4; 9 nucleotides align to TRBD2. The V segment lost 3 bases and the J segment 7 bases; nucleotides outside the gene matches: 4. The CDR3 has 14 amino acids. Germline assignment: CDR1 SGHTA and CDR2 FQGNSA. The CDR3 spells CASSFLAGSNIQYF. The CDR3 nucleotides are TGTGCCAGCAGCTTCCTAGCGGGGAGCAACATTCAGTACTTC. The full variable domain, in which reference TRBV7-2 and TRBJ2-4 provide the parts outside the CDR3, is GAGVSQSPSNKVTEKGKDVELRCDPISGHTALYWYRQSLGQGLEFLIYFQGNSAPDKSGLPSDRFSAERTGGSVSTLTIQRTQQEDSAVYLCASSFLAGSNIQYFGAGTRLSVL.

V gene TRBV10-3 combines with J gene TRBJ1-6, with a weak D call TRBD1 (6 bases). CDR1 and CDR2 (germline): ENHRY, SYGVKD. The CDR3 totals 16 residues. V gave up 10 bases and J gave up 7 bases, with 23 bases separating them. For the CDR3, the DNA is TGTGCCACCAAAAGGGGGGGAAGTGGGTGGAATTCACCCCTCCACTTT. This gives the protein CATKRGGSGWNSPLHF.

This clone appeared once. V is TRBV5-1 and J is TRBJ2-6; 7 nucleotides agree with TRBD1. Germline V CDR1 and CDR2: SGHRS, YFSETQ. V gave up 4 bases and J gave up 4 bases; unmatched junction bases: 8. The CDR3 is 16 amino acids. The CDR3 DNA reads as TGCGCCAGCAGCCAAAAGACAGGGACCGGGGCCAACGTCCTGACTTTC. This gives the protein CASSQKTGTGANVLTF. Full variable domain (outside the CDR3, taken from reference TRBV5-1 and TRBJ2-6): KAGVTQTPRYLIKTRGQQVTLSCSPISGHRSVSWYQQTPGQGLQFLFEYFSETQRNKGNFPGRFSGRQFSNSRSEMNVSTLELGDSALYLCASSQKTGTGANVLTFGAGSRLTVL.

The rearrangement joins TRBV7-9 to TRBJ1-2; D is perhaps TRBD1 (6 bases). V was trimmed by 11 bases and J by 3 bases, leaving 19 bases between them. The V gene's germline CDR1 is SEHNR and CDR2 FQNEAQ (reference sequence). The CDR3 totals 14 residues. CDR3 residues: CAHARGGRDYGYTF. In DNA, the CDR3 is TGTGCCCACGCCCGAGGGGGAAGGGACTATGGCTACACCTTC. Together with reference TRBV7-9 and TRBJ1-2, the CDR3 gives the full variable domain: DTGVSQNPRHKITKRGQNVTFRCDPISEHNRLYWYRQTLGQGPEFLTYFQNEAQLEKSRLLSDRFSAERPKGSFSTLEIQRTEQGDSAMYLCAHARGGRDYGYTFGSGTRLTVV.

This chain joins TRBV18 and TRBJ1-1, with 7 nucleotides matching TRBD1. J was trimmed by 0 bases and V by 1 base; bases with no gene match: 5. This CDR3 spans 16 amino acids. Per the germline V gene, CDR1 is KGHSH and CDR2 is LQKENI. For the CDR3, the DNA is TGTGCCAGCTCACCACTGATACAGGGGTTGAACACTGAAGCTTTCTTT. This translates into CASSPLIQGLNTEAFF.

The chain carries TRBV15 and TRBJ1-1; no reliable D call. Trimming shortened V by 3 bases and J by 9 bases, and 14 bases separated the two germline ends. The CDR3 length is 13 residues. Germline CDR1 and CDR2: LNHNV and YYDKDF (reference sequence). The CDR3 nucleotides are TGTGCCACCAGCAGCCGGAGGGATGGAAAAGCTTTCTTT. Its protein product is CATSSRRDGKAFF.

V usage is TRBV19 and J usage is TRBJ2-3; perhaps TRBD1 as D (6 bases). This CDR3 is 14 amino acids long. V was cut by 3 bases and J by 4 bases, with 11 bases left in between. The V gene's germline CDR1 is LNHDA and CDR2 SQIVND (reference sequence). CDR3 in DNA: TGTGCCAGTAGTATGGGCAGGGGCGCAGATACGCAGTATTTT. Translating gives CASSMGRGADTQYF.

The chain combines TRBV4-1 with TRBJ2-7, with D perhaps matching TRBD1 (6 bases). Trimming took off 1 base at V and 2 bases at J, with 9 bases between the two ends. The V gene's germline CDR1 is MGHRA and CDR2 YSYEKL. The CDR3 extends over 14 amino acids. The CDR3 DNA sequence: TGCGCCAGCAGCCAAGCTGCAGGGGCCTACGAGCAGTACTTC. Translated, it gives CASSQAAGAYEQYF.

V and J are TRBV4-3 and TRBJ2-7, with TRBD2 matching 8 bases. The length of the CDR3 is 14 residues. CDR1 is LGHNA, CDR2 YSLEER, per germline. V shed 8 bases and J 4 bases; nucleotides not matched to a gene: 10. The CDR3 protein is CASSPGLEVYEQYF. Here the CDR3 DNA reads TGCGCCAGCTCACCGGGACTAGAGGTGTACGAGCAGTACTTC.